These T cell receptor beta chains were read from a single sample in a study of T cells in Graves' hyperthyroidism and ophthalmopathy. TCRdb analysed the multiplex PCR reads with MiXCR anew, one entry per CDR3 protein. The sample yields 400,000 to 600,000 distinct CDR3 sequences, approximately 16% seen once. Specimen: blood. Source of these receptors: a woman aged 25-40 years with Graves' ophthalmopathy. Each CDR3 is given with its conserved first and last residue. A D gene is named only where the DNA matches it firmly. Size is omitted from some rows. Given values are once, few, many or a class for expanded clones.

CDR3 protein | CDR3 DNA | D gene | clone size | J gene | V gene
CASILSGRSTDTQYF | TGTGCCAGCATCTTAAGCGGTAGAAGCACAGATACGCAGTATTTT | NA | many | TRBJ2-3 | TRBV27
CASSLAENEQFF | TGTGCCAGCAGCTTAGCCGAGAATGAGCAGTTCTTC | NA | many | TRBJ2-1 | TRBV13
CASSLDLYNEQFF | TGTGCCAGCAGCTTAGATCTCTACAATGAGCAGTTCTTC | NA | many | TRBJ2-1 | TRBV7-2
CASSLEGGSFSHNEQFF | TGTGCCAGCAGCTTAGAGGGCGGGAGCTTTTCCCACAATGAGCAGTTCTTC | TRBD2 | few | TRBJ2-1 | TRBV7-2
CASSQDGVRQPQHF | TGCGCCAGCAGCCAAGACGGCGTCAGGCAGCCCCAGCATTTT | NA | NA | TRBJ1-5 | TRBV4-1
CSVGLSEFSYEQYF | TGCAGCGTTGGTCTGAGTGAATTCTCCTACGAGCAGTACTTC | NA | few | TRBJ2-7 | TRBV29-1
CASSLGGGDEQYF | TGTGCCAGCAGCTTGGGCGGGGGGGACGAGCAGTACTTC | TRBD2 | many | TRBJ2-7 | TRBV11-2
CSAAQTYQETQYF | TGCAGTGCGGCCCAGACTTATCAAGAGACCCAGTACTTC | NA | many | TRBJ2-5 | TRBV20-1
CASSAPNRDLDCYEQYF | TGTGCCAGCAGTGCACCGAACCGGGATTTAGACTGCTACGAGCAGTACTTC | NA | few | TRBJ2-7 | TRBV28
CAWRSSFYEQYF | TGTGCCTGGAGGTCCAGTTTCTACGAGCAGTACTTC | NA | NA | TRBJ2-7 | TRBV30
CASSERGAPQETQYF | TGTGCCAGCAGCGAGAGGGGGGCCCCACAAGAGACCCAGTACTTC | NA | NA | TRBJ2-5 | TRBV9
CASSQELAGRAKNIQYF | TGTGCCAGCAGCCAAGAACTAGCGGGAAGGGCCAAAAACATTCAGTACTTC | TRBD2 | NA | TRBJ2-4 | TRBV4-2
CAWSVWLAGVTYEQYF | TGTGCCTGGAGTGTGTGGCTAGCGGGAGTGACCTACGAGCAGTACTTC | TRBD2 | once | TRBJ2-7 | TRBV30
CATQMDGYTF | TGTGCCACCCAGATGGATGGCTACACCTTC | NA | many | TRBJ1-2 | TRBV30
CASSPYPGQGASEAFF | TGTGCCAGCAGCCCGTATCCGGGACAGGGGGCGTCTGAAGCTTTCTTT | TRBD1 | few | TRBJ1-1 | TRBV4-2
CAIRERLGQPQHF | TGTGCCATCAGGGAAAGGCTGGGTCAGCCCCAGCATTTT | NA | NA | TRBJ1-5 | TRBV10-3
CASSQVGGSGGYTF | TGCGCCAGCAGCCAAGTGGGGGGATCGGGCGGCTACACCTTC | NA | NA | TRBJ1-2 | TRBV4-1
CASSLILYSYQETQYF | TGTGCCAGCAGCTTGATATTATATTCCTACCAAGAGACCCAGTACTTC | NA | NA | TRBJ2-5 | TRBV5-6
CASSIRVTHEQFF | TGTGCCAGCAGTATCAGAGTTACACATGAGCAGTTCTTC | NA | few | TRBJ2-1 | TRBV14
CAIWDSRDGYTF | TGTGCCATCTGGGACAGCCGAGATGGCTACACCTTC | TRBD1 | few | TRBJ1-2 | TRBV6-1
CASSFLRLGLSYEQYF | TGTGCCAGCAGTTTTTTGAGGTTAGGTTTGTCCTACGAGCAGTACTTC | NA | few | TRBJ2-7 | TRBV28
CASSSGSGSYLDTEAFF | TGTGCCAGCAGCTCGGGCTCAGGGTCGTATTTGGACACTGAAGCTTTCTTT | NA | many | TRBJ1-1 | TRBV7-2
CASTYVGTAEAFF | TGTGCCAGCACCTACGTGGGTACGGCTGAAGCTTTCTTT | NA | many | TRBJ1-1 | TRBV6-2/TRBV6-3
CASSLGQGTGEAFF | TGTGCCAGCAGTTTAGGACAGGGGACCGGTGAAGCTTTCTTT | TRBD1 | many | TRBJ1-1 | TRBV27
CATSDRGADQPQHF | TGTGCCACCAGTGATAGGGGGGCCGATCAGCCCCAGCATTTT | NA | NA | TRBJ1-5 | TRBV24-1
CASSFRGQTTDTQYF | TGTGCCAGCAGTTTTAGGGGACAAACCACAGATACGCAGTATTTT | NA | NA | TRBJ2-3 | TRBV28
CASSESSGMAETQYF | TGTGCCAGCAGTGAAAGTAGCGGGATGGCGGAGACCCAGTACTTC | TRBD2 | many | TRBJ2-5 | TRBV2
CASSLFRQDTDTQYF | TGTGCCAGCAGTTTATTTAGGCAGGACACAGATACGCAGTATTTT | NA | NA | TRBJ2-3 | TRBV28
CASTPGQVPIGPQHF | TGTGCCAGCACCCCCGGACAGGTCCCTATAGGGCCCCAGCATTTT | TRBD1 | few | TRBJ1-5 | TRBV12-3/TRBV12-4
CATSHGGAQGQQPQHF | TGTGCCACCAGCCACGGTGGGGCGCAGGGCCAGCAGCCCCAGCATTTT | NA | NA | TRBJ1-5 | TRBV15
CASSHPGGGGFYEQYF | TGTGCCAGCAGCCATCCAGGGGGCGGGGGGTTCTACGAGCAGTACTTC | NA | many | TRBJ2-7 | TRBV7-2
CASSESGGNQPQHF | TGTGCCAGCAGTGAGTCGGGGGGGAATCAGCCCCAGCATTTT | NA | NA | TRBJ1-5 | TRBV6-1